This T cell receptor (beta chain) emerged from a study of control samples from healthy donors and cancer patients. The CDR3 runs 20 residues. The germline V gene has CDR1 LGHDT and CDR2 YNNKEL (reference sequence). Trimming left V 0 bases short and J 4 bases short, with 27 bases between. Here immunoSEQ multiplex PCR was the method, and the copy in TCRdb shows in-frame clones only, minus some. The sample includes over 85,000 clones, over 90% of them seen just once. The sequence was obtained from a woman in her twenties or thirties in good health. The chain links TRBV3-1 (or the pseudogene TRBV3-2) to TRBJ1-1, with D possibly being TRBD1 (5 bases). Input material: blood. This chain's CDR3 is CASSQDVRGTEPFRGTEAFF. The CDR3 nucleotides are TGTGCCAGCAGCCAAGATGTTCGGGGGACGGAACCCTTCCGTGGCACTGAAGCTTTCTTT.